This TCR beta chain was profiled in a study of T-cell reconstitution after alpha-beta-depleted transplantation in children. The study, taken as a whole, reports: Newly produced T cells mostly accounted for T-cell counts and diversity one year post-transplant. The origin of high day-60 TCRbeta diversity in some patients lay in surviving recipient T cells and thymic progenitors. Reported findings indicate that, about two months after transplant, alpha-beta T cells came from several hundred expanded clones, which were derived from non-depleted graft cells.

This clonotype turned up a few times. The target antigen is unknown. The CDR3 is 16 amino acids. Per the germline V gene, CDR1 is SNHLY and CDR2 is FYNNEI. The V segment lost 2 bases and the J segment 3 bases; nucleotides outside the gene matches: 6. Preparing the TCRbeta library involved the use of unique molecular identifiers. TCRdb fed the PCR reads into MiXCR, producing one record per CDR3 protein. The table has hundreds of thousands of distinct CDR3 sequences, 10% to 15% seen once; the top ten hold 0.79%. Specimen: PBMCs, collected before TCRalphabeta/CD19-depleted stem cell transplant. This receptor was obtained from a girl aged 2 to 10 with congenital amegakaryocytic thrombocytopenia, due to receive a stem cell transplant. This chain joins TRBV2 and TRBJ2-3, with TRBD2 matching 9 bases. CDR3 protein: CASSEWDLAGTDTQYF. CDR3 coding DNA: TGTGCCAGCAGTGAATGGGACCTAGCGGGGACAGATACGCAGTATTTT.